Below are 12 T cell receptor beta chains sequenced from a single sample in a study of TIL therapy for anti-PD-1-resistant metastatic lung cancer. Time point indicated: pre-treatment sample, taken before nivolumab and TIL therapy. This was the immunoSEQ v3 assay. Generated by immunoSEQ multiplex PCR, the TCRdb table keeps only in-frame clones and is missing some. The data hold 30,000 or so clones, with around three quarters observed a single time. Material: blood, obtained at baseline. These receptors were collected from a woman aged 30 to 85 with non-small cell lung cancer.

The rearrangement joins TRBV9 to TRBJ1-3; D ambiguous. The CDR3 runs 15 residues. Germline CDR1 reads SGDLS; CDR2 reads YYNGEE. V was cut by 6 bases and J by 0 bases, with 13 bases left in between. Here the CDR3 DNA reads TGTGCCAGCAAGACCTCATTGGACTCTGGAAACACCATATATTTT. Translation: CASKTSLDSGNTIYF. The variable domain in full, with the rest retrieved from reference TRBV9 and TRBJ1-3, is DSGVTQTPKHLITATGQRVTLRCSPRSGDLSVYWYQQSLDQGLQFLIQYYNGEERAKGNILERFSAQQFPDLHSELNLSSLELGDSALYFCASKTSLDSGNTIYFGEGSWLTVV.

V is TRBV5-1 and J is TRBJ2-3; D is unresolved. CDR1 is SGHRS and CDR2 is YFSETQ in the germline V gene. This CDR3 contains 15 residues. Trimming cost V 0 bases and J 2 bases, with 10 bases left between them. Here the CDR3 DNA reads TGCGCCAGCAGCTTGGAAGGGATCGCCACAGATACGCAGTATTTT. This gives the protein CASSLEGIATDTQYF.

This clone occurred once. The V gene is TRBV6-4, the J gene TRBJ1-2, with 9 bases lining up with TRBD1. Trimming took 8 bases from V and 4 from J; bases not matched to a gene: 11. Germline assignment: CDR1 MRHNA and CDR2 SNTAGT. The CDR3 has 15 amino acids. CDR3 bases: TGTGCCAGCCCTTCAAGGGGGACAGGGTTCTATGGCTACACCTTC. Translation: CASPSRGTGFYGYTF.

This chain links TRBV7-9 with TRBJ2-1; 7 positions agree with TRBD2. CDR3 size: 16 residues. V dropped 4 bases and J dropped 0; count of bases not matched to a gene: 6. CDR1 SEHNR and CDR2 FQNEAQ come from the germline V gene (reference sequence). As DNA, the CDR3 is TGTGCCAGCAGCTCCGGACTAGAAAGCTCCTACAATGAGCAGTTCTTC. This translates into CASSSGLESSYNEQFF.

The chain links TRBV5-1 to TRBJ1-2, with 9 bases identical to TRBD1. Germline V gene lookup returns CDR1 SGHRS and CDR2 YFSETQ. The CDR3 covers 14 residues. Trimming took 4 bases from V and 6 from J; bases not matched to a gene: 7. DNA for the CDR3: TGCGCCAGCAGCCTGTCCCGGGACAGGGATGGCTACACCTTC. Its translation: CASSLSRDRDGYTF.

This chain joins TRBV7-2 and TRBJ2-3; 13 nucleotides match TRBD2. This CDR3 spans 15 amino acids. In germline, CDR1 is SGHTA, CDR2 FQGNSA. The V gene end was trimmed by 5 bases and the J gene end by 4 bases; junction bases not matched to a gene: 3. The CDR3 region has the DNA TGTGCCAGCAGCCTCACTAGCGGGAGGGCAGATACGCAGTATTTT. It translates to CASSLTSGRADTQYF. Full variable domain (missing parts from reference TRBV7-2 and TRBJ2-3): GAGVSQSPSNKVTEKGKDVELRCDPISGHTALYWYRQSLGQGLEFLIYFQGNSAPDKSGLPSDRFSAERTGGSVSTLTIQRTQQEDSAVYLCASSLTSGRADTQYFGPGTRLTVL.

The chain uses TRBV10-2 and TRBJ1-4; 12 nucleotides align to TRBD1. CDR3 length: 15 amino acids. The germline CDR1 and CDR2 sequences are WSHSY and SAAADI. With V trimmed by 4 bases and J by 6 bases, 3 bases remained unmatched. The CDR3 spells CASSGDRGRHEKLFF. Written as DNA, the CDR3 is TGCGCCAGCAGTGGGGACAGGGGGCGGCATGAAAAACTGTTTTTT.

The V call is TRBV5-1, the J call TRBJ2-1; D is unresolved. Germline-derived CDR1 and CDR2 are SGHRS and YFSETQ. Trimming removed 2 bases at V and 3 bases at J, with 9 bases between. The CDR3 runs 14 residues. The CDR3 protein is CASSLISGYNEQFF. The DNA for the CDR3 is TGCGCCAGCAGCTTAATCTCAGGCTACAATGAGCAGTTCTTC.

The V and J genes are TRBV7-2 and TRBJ1-4, with D hard to call. V dropped 6 bases and J dropped 4 bases, with 9 bases sitting between them. Germline V gene lookup returns CDR1 SGHTA and CDR2 FQGNSA. The CDR3 has 13 amino acids. Written as DNA, the CDR3 is TGTGCCAGCAGTTTGCGGATTAATGAAAAACTGTTTTTT. It encodes CASSLRINEKLFF.

This chain connects TRBV5-1 to TRBJ1-1; the match to TRBD1 covers 10 bases. V lost 4 bases and J lost 1; bases outside the gene matches: 4. CDR3 length: 15 residues. From germline, CDR1 is SGHRS and CDR2 YFSETQ. The DNA for the CDR3 is TGCGCCAGCAGCACGGGACAGGGGAAGAACACTGAAGCTTTCTTT. This codes for CASSTGQGKNTEAFF.

The chain couples TRBV7-9 to TRBJ2-3, with D possibly TRBD2 on 6 matching bases. Germline CDR1 and CDR2: SEHNR and FQNEAQ (reference sequence). This CDR3 region has 13 residues. V was cut by 5 bases and J by 4 bases, with 10 bases left in between. The CDR3 protein is CASSRRESDTQYF. CDR3 DNA: TGTGCCAGCAGCCGACGGGAGTCAGATACGCAGTATTTT.

This clone was observed once. J is TRBJ2-6 and V is TRBV29-1; D perhaps matches TRBD1 (6 bases). Germline V CDR1 and CDR2: SQVTM, ANQGSEA. The CDR3 sequence is 13 residues long. The V gene lost 5 bases and the J gene lost 1 base, with 6 bases spanning the gap. The CDR3 protein is CSVQGSGANVLTF. The CDR3 DNA reads TGCAGCGTTCAGGGGTCTGGGGCCAACGTCCTGACTTTC.